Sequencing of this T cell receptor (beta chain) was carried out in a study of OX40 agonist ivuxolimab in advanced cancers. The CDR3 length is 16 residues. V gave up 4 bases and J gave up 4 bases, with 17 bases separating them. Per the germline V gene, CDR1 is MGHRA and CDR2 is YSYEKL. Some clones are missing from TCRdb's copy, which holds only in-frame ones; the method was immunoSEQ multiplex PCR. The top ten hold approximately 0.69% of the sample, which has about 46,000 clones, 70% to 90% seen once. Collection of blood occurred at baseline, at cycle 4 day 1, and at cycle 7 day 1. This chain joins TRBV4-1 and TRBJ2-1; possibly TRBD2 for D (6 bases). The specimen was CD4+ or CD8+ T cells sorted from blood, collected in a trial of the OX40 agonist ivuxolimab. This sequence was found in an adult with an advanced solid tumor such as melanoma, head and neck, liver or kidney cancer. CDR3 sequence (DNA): TGCGCCAGCAGCCCCGAGGGGCTAGCGTTTTACAATGAGCAGTTCTTC. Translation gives CASSPEGLAFYNEQFF.